At least ten counts were recorded for the clone carrying this TCR beta chain. As yet, its antigen is unknown. One entry per CDR3 protein, called by TCRdb with MiXCR from the multiplex PCR reads. Among 200,000 to 300,000 distinct CDR3 sequences, around 30% were seen once, and the ten largest hold about 1.2%. Samples came from axillary lymph nodes draining the breast cancer. The data originate from a study of breast tumors, draining lymph nodes, adjacent tissues. Germline CDR1 SGHTA, CDR2 FQGNSA. The ends were cut back, 1 base at V and 0 bases at J, with 11 bases in the middle. The CDR3 covers 16 residues. Study results and limitations: Compared with lymph nodes, tumors were less diverse; compared with nontumor tissue, more.

This TCR was sampled from a female donor with breast cancer. Some clones in this sample may be carry-over from other donors' samples. This chain connects TRBV7-2 to TRBJ2-3; D gene ambiguous. The sample consisted of axillary lymph node tissue. The CDR3 reads CASSLVVLTSTDTQYF. The CDR3 nucleotides are TGTGCCAGCAGCTTAGTAGTCTTAACTAGCACAGATACGCAGTATTTT. Complete variable domain (other parts from reference TRBV7-2 and TRBJ2-3): GAGVSQSPSNKVTEKGKDVELRCDPISGHTALYWYRQSLGQGLEFLIYFQGNSAPDKSGLPSDRFSAERTGGSVSTLTIQRTQQEDSAVYLCASSLVVLTSTDTQYFGPGTRLTVL.